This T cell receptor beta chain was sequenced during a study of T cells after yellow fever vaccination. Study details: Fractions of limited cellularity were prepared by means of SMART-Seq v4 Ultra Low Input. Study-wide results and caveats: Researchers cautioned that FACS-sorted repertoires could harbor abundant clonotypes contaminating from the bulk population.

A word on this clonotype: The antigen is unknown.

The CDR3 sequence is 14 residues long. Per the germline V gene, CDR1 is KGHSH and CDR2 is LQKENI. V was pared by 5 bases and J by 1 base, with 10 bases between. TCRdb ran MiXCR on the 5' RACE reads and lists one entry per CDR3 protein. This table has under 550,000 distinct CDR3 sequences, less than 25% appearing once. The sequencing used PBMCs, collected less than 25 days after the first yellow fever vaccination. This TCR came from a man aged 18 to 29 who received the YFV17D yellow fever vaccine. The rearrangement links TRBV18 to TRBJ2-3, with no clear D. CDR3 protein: CASSGDSGTDTQYF. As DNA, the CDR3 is TGTGCCAGCTCAGGGGATTCAGGCACAGATACGCAGTATTTT.